The 24 T cell receptor beta chains presented below share a single source sample, sequenced in a study of lymphopenia after photon versus proton radiotherapy. Clones were sequenced by immunoSEQ multiplex PCR, and TCRdb holds only the in-frame ones, with some missing. Among approximately 65,000 clones listed, approximately 91% were seen once. The specimen comprised peripheral blood, sampled from a patient treated with photon-based radiotherapy. The receptors were sampled from a woman in her sixties or seventies with pancreatic cancer.

This chain joins TRBV15 and TRBJ2-3; possible D gene TRBD2, 5 bases. There are 14 residues in the CDR3. V was trimmed by 7 bases and J by 0 bases, leaving 11 bases between them. CDR1 and CDR2 from the germline V gene are LNHNV and YYDKDF (reference sequence). The DNA of the CDR3 is TGTGCCACCACGCTGCGGGCCAGCACAGATACGCAGTATTTT. It encodes CATTLRASTDTQYF.

The chain links TRBV19 to TRBJ2-1, with D perhaps matching TRBD2 (6 bases). With 0 bases removed from V and 6 bases from J, the gap between germline ends came to 15 bases. The CDR3 runs to 16 residues. Per germline, CDR1 LNHDA and CDR2 SQIVND (reference sequence). In DNA, the CDR3 is TGTGCCAGTAGTATAGATCCGCGGGAAAGATTCAATGAGCAGTTCTTC. This sequence encodes CASSIDPRERFNEQFF.

This chain links TRBV5-6 with TRBJ2-7; unclear D gene. Germline V lookup: CDR1 SGHDT, CDR2 YYEEEE. The CDR3 runs to 14 residues. V was clipped by 0 bases and J by 3 bases, with 10 bases between them. The CDR3 DNA reads as TGTGCCAGCAGCTTGGCCGGCCCTGTCTACGAGCAGTACTTC. Translating gives CASSLAGPVYEQYF.

The chain has TRBV10-2 and TRBJ1-6; D is ambiguous. Trimming removed 6 bases from V and 9 bases from J, with 15 bases in between. The V gene's germline CDR1 is WSHSY and CDR2 SAAADI. The CDR3 consists of 14 residues. CDR3 sequence reads: CASRERSPVSPLHF. The CDR3 nucleotides read TGCGCCAGCAGGGAACGATCCCCGGTTTCACCCCTCCACTTT.

This sequence joins TRBV14 and TRBJ2-7; perhaps TRBD1 as D (6 bases). The V gene lost 1 base and the J gene lost 2 bases, with 18 bases spanning the gap. Per germline, CDR1 SGHDN and CDR2 FVKESK. The CDR3 runs 17 residues. In nucleotides, the CDR3 is TGTGCCAGCAGCCAAGCCCCCGCCCGAGGACAGACCTACGAGCAGTACTTC. Translated, it gives CASSQAPARGQTYEQYF.

The gene calls are TRBV28 and TRBJ2-7; no reliable D call. The germline V gene encodes CDR1 MDHEN and CDR2 SYDVKM. The V end lost 6 bases, the J end lost 1 base, and 4 bases lay between the germline ends. The CDR3 extends over 11 amino acids. The CDR3 sequence: CASSQSYEQYF. The CDR3 DNA sequence: TGTGCCAGCAGCCAGTCCTACGAGCAGTACTTC.

The chain employs TRBV6-1 and TRBJ1-4, with D maybe TRBD1 (5 bases). V was trimmed by 1 base and J by 8 bases, leaving 11 bases between them. The CDR3 length is 14 residues. From germline, CDR1 is MNHNS and CDR2 SASEGT. DNA of the CDR3: TGTGCCAGCAGTGAAGTCAGGGTTCAGGAAAAACTGTTTTTT. It is translated as CASSEVRVQEKLFF.

CDR3 sequence (DNA): TGTGCCAGCAGCGTAGAAGGACAGGGGAAAAACACCATATATTTT. Translated, it gives CASSVEGQGKNTIYF. The chain recombines TRBV9 with TRBJ1-3; 9 bases map to TRBD1. Trimming at V came to 0 bases and at J to 6 bases, leaving 4 bases not matched to a gene. Germline CDR1 and CDR2: SGDLS and YYNGEE. The CDR3 runs to 15 residues.

The J gene is TRBJ2-5, the V gene TRBV28; tentative D call: TRBD1 (6 bases). V dropped 2 bases and J dropped 5 bases, with 12 bases sitting between them. The CDR3 runs 14 residues. Per germline, CDR1 MDHEN and CDR2 SYDVKM. This CDR3 reads CASSLAGGSETQYF. CDR3 bases: TGTGCCAGCAGTTTAGCTGGGGGCTCGGAGACCCAGTACTTC. Combining the CDR3 with reference TRBV28 and TRBJ2-5 gives the whole variable domain DVKVTQSSRYLVKRTGEKVFLECVQDMDHENMFWYRQDPGLGLRLIYFSYDVKMKEKGDIPEGYSVSREKKERFSLILESASTNQTSMYLCASSLAGGSETQYFGPGTRLLVL.

This clone was seen a single time. The rearrangement joins TRBV7-9 to TRBJ1-2; 7 bases are a match to TRBD1. This CDR3 has 14 residues. Germline V gives CDR1 SEHNR, CDR2 FQNEAQ (reference sequence). With 6 bases clipped from V and 4 bases from J, the junction kept 8 bases outside the gene matches. The CDR3 DNA reads as TGTGCCAGCAGTTCGGACAGGCTAATCTATGGCTACACCTTC. Its protein is CASSSDRLIYGYTF.

The chain's CDR3 is CASSSLSPSGLAKNIQYF. In DNA form, the CDR3 reads TGTGCCAGCAGCTCACTTTCGCCTAGCGGACTAGCCAAAAACATTCAGTACTTC. The chain couples TRBV11-2 to TRBJ2-4, with 7 bases that match TRBD2. This CDR3 comprises 18 residues. V shed 4 bases, J shed 0 bases, and the junction held 12 bases outside the gene matches. Germline CDR1 and CDR2: SGHAT and FQNNGV.

In DNA form, the CDR3 reads TGTGCCAGCAGCTTAGCCGGGACTAGCTCAGGAGATACGCAGTATTTT. Amino acids: CASSLAGTSSGDTQYF. The chain joins TRBV5-4 to TRBJ2-3; 9 positions match TRBD2. With 2 bases clipped from V and 5 bases from J, the junction kept 9 bases outside the gene matches. CDR3 length: 16 residues. The V gene's germline CDR1 is SGHNT and CDR2 YYREEE (reference sequence).

The chain has TRBV5-4 and TRBJ2-7, with 9 bases matching TRBD1. The CDR3 has 14 residues. Germline V gene sequence: CDR1 SGHNT, CDR2 YYREEE (reference sequence). The trim removed 4 bases at V and 1 base at J, leaving 3 bases unmatched. CDR3 residues: CASSPGQGSYEQYF. The DNA of the CDR3 is TGTGCCAGCAGCCCGGGACAGGGATCCTACGAGCAGTACTTC.

V is TRBV28 and J is TRBJ2-5, with 10 bases matching TRBD1. The J call is in doubt because the DNA end fits TRBJ2-7 better. CDR1 and CDR2 (germline): MDHEN, SYDVKM. The length of the CDR3 is 15 residues. The CDR3: CASRGPGQGNYEQYF. CDR3 nucleotide sequence: TGTGCCAGCAGAGGTCCGGGACAGGGGAACTACGAGCAGTACTTC.

The chain employs TRBV9 and TRBJ1-2; D possibly corresponds to TRBD1 (5 bases). The CDR3 totals 13 residues. The germline V gene has CDR1 SGDLS and CDR2 YYNGEE. In nucleotides, the CDR3 is TGTGACGCAGGGAATAAGTCTAACTATGGCTACACCTTC. It encodes CDAGNKSNYGYTF.

The chain links TRBV15 to TRBJ2-7, with D possibly TRBD1 on 6 matching bases. The length of the CDR3 is 15 residues. The germline V gene has CDR1 LNHNV and CDR2 YYDKDF (reference sequence). The V end was cut by 0 bases, the J end by 2 bases, with 11 bases between. The CDR3 bases are TGTGCCACCAGCAGAGACCAGGGGATAACCTACGAGCAGTACTTC. Protein sequence: CATSRDQGITYEQYF.

V usage is TRBV6-1 and J usage is TRBJ1-5; D gene unclear. Germline V CDR1 and CDR2: MNHNS, SASEGT. Trimming took off 6 bases at V and 3 bases at J, with 12 bases between the two ends. CDR3 length equals 14 residues. The CDR3 coding sequence is TGTGCCAGCAGGAGGGTGGAGCACAATCAGCCCCAGCATTTT. Its translation is CASRRVEHNQPQHF.

This CDR3 is CASSLRLSGYEQYF. Written as DNA, the CDR3 is TGTGCCAGCAGTTTAAGGCTCTCCGGCTACGAGCAGTACTTC. This chain links TRBV28 with TRBJ2-7; D unclear. The CDR3 runs to 14 residues. Germline CDR1 MDHEN, CDR2 SYDVKM. V was pared by 2 bases and J by 3 bases, with 11 bases between.

This sequence joins TRBV5-4 and TRBJ2-3; D unclear. The CDR3 is 14 residues long. V lost 1 base and J lost 0, with 6 bases in between. CDR1 and CDR2 (germline): SGHNT, YYREEE (reference sequence). The DNA for the CDR3 is TGTGCCAGCAGCTTGTCCGACAGCACAGATACGCAGTATTTT. Residues: CASSLSDSTDTQYF.

Of note for this clone: At one boundary the junction diverges from the germline segment, which might be a read error. V usage is TRBV7-7 and J usage is TRBJ2-2, with 7 bases matching TRBD1. CDR3 length equals 19 residues. Germline CDR1 and CDR2: SSHAT and FNYEAQ (reference sequence). As DNA, the CDR3 is TGTGCTAGCAGCCGCAGCACAGGGGCTAGCAACGCGAACACCGGGGAGCTGTTTTTT. This gives the protein CASSRSTGASNANTGELFF.

The rearrangement uses TRBV15 and TRBJ2-5, with unresolved D. Trimming pared 1 base from V and 1 base from J, leaving 7 bases between. The CDR3 runs to 14 residues. Per germline, CDR1 LNHNV and CDR2 YYDKDF (reference sequence). In nucleotides, the CDR3 is TGTGCCACCAGCAGAGCGAACAGCCAAGAGACCCAGTACTTC. Translated: CATSRANSQETQYF.

V gene TRBV28 combines with J gene TRBJ2-5, with D possibly matching TRBD1 (5 bases). The germline CDR1 and CDR2 sequences are MDHEN and SYDVKM. Trimming shortened V by 5 bases and J by 6 bases, and 16 bases separated the two germline ends. The CDR3 length is 14 residues. Here the CDR3 DNA reads TGTGCCAGCAGTCCCCAGGGTCTCGAAAAGACCCAGTACTTC. Translated, it gives CASSPQGLEKTQYF. Full variable domain (rest looked up from reference TRBV28 and TRBJ2-5): DVKVTQSSRYLVKRTGEKVFLECVQDMDHENMFWYRQDPGLGLRLIYFSYDVKMKEKGDIPEGYSVSREKKERFSLILESASTNQTSMYLCASSPQGLEKTQYFGPGTRLLVL.

This chain links TRBV27 with TRBJ1-1; TRBD1 might be the D (6 bases). The CDR3 is 14 residues long. The V gene's germline CDR1 is MNHEY and CDR2 SMNVEV (reference sequence). The germline V and J ends were trimmed by 6 bases and 3 bases, with 14 bases remaining between them. This CDR3 is CASRKTGKYTEAFF. DNA of the CDR3: TGTGCCAGCAGAAAGACAGGAAAATACACTGAAGCTTTCTTT.

This clone has only one observation. The chain has TRBV6-5 and TRBJ1-1; tentatively, D is TRBD1 (5 bases). Germline lookup yields CDR1 MNHEY and CDR2 SVGAGI. The CDR3 has 14 residues. Between the trimmed V and J ends, which lost 4 bases and 0 bases, there was a span of 9 bases. As DNA, the CDR3 is TGTGCCAGCAGTTCTGGGGGGATGAACACTGAAGCTTTCTTT. Translated, it gives CASSSGGMNTEAFF.